Below are 26 T cell receptor beta chains sequenced from a single sample in a study of T-cell memory formation after mild COVID-19. TCRdb recomputed calls from the 5' RACE reads with MiXCR, one row per CDR3 protein. Among over 450,000 distinct CDR3 sequences listed, roughly 22% were seen once. The sequenced sample consisted of PBMCs or a T cell subset sorted from them (not recorded which). These receptors were obtained from an adult woman who had mild COVID-19 (a few samples of this study predate the infection). Cell type and time point are not known.

As DNA, the CDR3 is TGTGCCAGCAGTGACGTACAGGGAAGGGGTTCACCCCTCCACTTT. Amino acid sequence: CASSDVQGRGSPLHF. This chain joins TRBV6-4 and TRBJ1-6; TRBD1 might be the D (6 bases). The CDR3 consists of 15 residues. Trimming removed 2 bases from V and 9 bases from J, with 14 bases in between. The V gene's germline CDR1 is MRHNA and CDR2 SNTAGT.

This clonotype was recorded a few times. The chain carries TRBV6-1 and TRBJ1-5; no clear D. The germline CDR1 and CDR2 sequences are MNHNS and SASEGT. V was cut by 4 bases and J by 5 bases, with 9 bases left in between. The CDR3 consists of 13 residues. This CDR3 reads CASSVRPDQPQHF. The CDR3 DNA sequence: TGTGCCAGCAGTGTTAGACCCGATCAGCCCCAGCATTTT.

This clonotype was observed a handful of times. The chain uses TRBV2 and TRBJ2-2, with 7 bases matching TRBD2. The germline CDR1 and CDR2 sequences are SNHLY and FYNNEI. V lost 1 base, J lost 6 bases, and 5 bases stayed unmatched. This CDR3 is built from 15 residues. The DNA of the CDR3 is TGTGCCAGCAGTGAAGTAAGCGGGAATCCCGGGGAGCTGTTTTTT. It encodes CASSEVSGNPGELFF.

The chain is built from TRBV12-3 or TRBV12-4 and TRBJ1-1; the D gene is possibly TRBD1 (6 bases). This CDR3 region has 15 residues. The V end lost 6 bases, the J end lost 4 bases, and 18 bases lay between the germline ends. CDR3 sequence: CASSTGFGGGTEAFF. DNA of the CDR3: TGTGCCAGCAGCACCGGATTTGGAGGGGGCACTGAAGCTTTCTTT.

This clonotype was detected many times. The CDR3 protein is CASSLQQGLNSPLHF. DNA of the CDR3: TGTGCCAGCAGCTTACAACAGGGATTAAATTCACCCCTCCACTTT. J is TRBJ1-6 and V is TRBV7-6, with D perhaps TRBD1 (6 bases). This CDR3 comprises 15 residues. The V end was cut by 2 bases, the J end by 7 bases, with 12 bases between. Germline CDR1 SGHVS, CDR2 FNYEAQ.

The chain joins TRBV7-3 to TRBJ2-1; possible D gene TRBD2, 5 bases. The CDR3 length is 16 residues. Germline V lookup: CDR1 SGHTA, CDR2 FQGTGA. With 0 bases removed from V and 0 bases from J, the gap between germline ends came to 9 bases. Here the CDR3 DNA reads TGTGCCAGCAGCTTAACGCTAGGGAGCTCCTACAATGAGCAGTTCTTC. Its protein is CASSLTLGSSYNEQFF. The full variable domain, with the rest looked up from reference TRBV7-3 and TRBJ2-1, is GAGVSQTPSNKVTEKGKYVELRCDPISGHTALYWYRQSLGQGPEFLIYFQGTGAADDSGLPNDRFFAVRPEGSVSTLKIQRTERGDSAVYLCASSLTLGSSYNEQFFGPGTRLTVL.

This clonotype appeared a few times. This chain links TRBV7-2 with TRBJ2-3; a possible D gene is TRBD2 (6 bases). Germline CDR1 SGHTA, CDR2 FQGNSA. Between the trimmed V and J ends, which lost 5 bases and 4 bases, there was a span of 22 bases. The CDR3 extends over 17 amino acids. This CDR3 reads CASSPITVGRRADTQYF. CDR3 nucleotides: TGTGCCAGCAGCCCAATCACTGTGGGAAGGAGGGCAGATACGCAGTATTTT.

The CDR3 loop reads CSARRLVASDEQYF. The CDR3 DNA reads as TGCAGTGCTAGGAGACTAGTGGCGTCCGACGAGCAGTACTTC. The V and J genes are TRBV20-1 and TRBJ2-7, with D possibly TRBD2 on 6 matching bases. V lost 3 bases to trimming and J lost 5 bases, with 17 bases between them. CDR1 is DFQATT and CDR2 is SNEGSKA in the germline V gene (reference sequence). This CDR3 spans 14 amino acids.

V and J are TRBV5-1 and TRBJ2-5, with D uncertain. The germline CDR1 and CDR2 sequences are SGHRS and YFSETQ. The V gene lost 0 bases and the J gene lost 0 bases, with 9 bases spanning the gap. The CDR3 consists of 15 residues. CDR3 region: CASSLDSLYQETQYF. The CDR3 DNA sequence: TGCGCCAGCAGCTTGGACAGCTTGTACCAAGAGACCCAGTACTTC.

To note about this clonotype: A much bigger clone sits one base away, suggesting this may be a read error. The V call is TRBV9, the J call TRBJ2-7; TRBD1 aligns across 9 bases. The germline V gene encodes CDR1 SGDLS and CDR2 YYNGEE. V shed 4 bases, J shed 5 bases, and the junction held 7 bases outside the gene matches. This CDR3 comprises 14 residues. CDR3: CASSPGTGTHEQYF. DNA of the CDR3: TGTGCCAGCAGCCCCGGGACAGGGACCCACGAGCAGTACTTC.

The chain carries TRBV20-1 and TRBJ2-4, with TRBD2 matching over 12 bases. The V gene end was trimmed by 4 bases and the J gene end by 0 bases; junction bases not matched to a gene: 10. Germline CDR1 is DFQATT and CDR2 is SNEGSKA (reference sequence). The CDR3 length is 18 residues. The CDR3 region has the DNA TGCAGTGCTAAACTACTAGCGGGGGGACTCTTAGCCAAAAACATTCAGTACTTC. Protein sequence: CSAKLLAGGLLAKNIQYF.

A few counts support this clonotype. The V call is TRBV20-1, the J call TRBJ2-5; a possible D gene is TRBD2 (6 bases). Germline assignment: CDR1 DFQATT and CDR2 SNEGSKA (reference sequence). This CDR3 contains 13 residues. The V and J ends lost 3 bases and 1 base respectively, with 9 bases between them. As DNA, the CDR3 is TGCAGTGCTAGGGGTAGCGGCCAAGAGACCCAGTACTTC. Protein product: CSARGSGQETQYF.

This clonotype was recorded a few times. The chain is built from TRBV24-1 and TRBJ2-7; 11 positions agree with TRBD2. V was pared by 4 bases and J by 1 base, with 11 bases of the junction left unmatched. There are 18 residues in the CDR3. Germline-derived CDR1 and CDR2 are KGHDR and SFDVKD. CDR3 in DNA: TGTGCCACCAGTGACTCCAGAACCGGGACTAGCGGTTCCTACGAGCAGTACTTC. It yields the protein CATSDSRTGTSGSYEQYF.

This sequence joins TRBV20-1 and TRBJ2-7; D possibly corresponds to TRBD2 (6 bases). Trimming took off 3 bases at V and 3 bases at J, with 6 bases between the two ends. Germline V lookup: CDR1 DFQATT, CDR2 SNEGSKA (reference sequence). The CDR3 length is 11 residues. CDR3 protein: CSARGGYEQYF. Written as DNA, the CDR3 is TGCAGTGCTAGGGGGGGCTACGAGCAGTACTTC.

This clonotype was seen a few times. This chain uses TRBV2 with TRBJ2-5, with unresolved D. Trimming left V 5 bases short and J 5 bases short, with 3 bases between. The CDR3 runs 10 residues. CDR1 is SNHLY and CDR2 is FYNNEI in the germline V gene. The CDR3 DNA sequence: TGTGCCAGCAGTTCTGAGACCCAGTACTTC. Translation: CASSSETQYF.

This clonotype was seen a few times. The chain uses TRBV5-1 and TRBJ1-1; no clear D gene. Germline CDR1 and CDR2: SGHRS and YFSETQ. The CDR3 totals 16 residues. V lost 4 bases and J 4 bases, leaving 20 bases between the germline ends. The CDR3 is CASSGKWNQGSTEAFF. The DNA of the CDR3 is TGCGCCAGCAGCGGCAAGTGGAATCAAGGGAGCACTGAAGCTTTCTTT. Together with reference TRBV5-1 and TRBJ1-1, the CDR3 gives the full variable domain: KAGVTQTPRYLIKTRGQQVTLSCSPISGHRSVSWYQQTPGQGLQFLFEYFSETQRNKGNFPGRFSGRQFSNSRSEMNVSTLELGDSALYLCASSGKWNQGSTEAFFGQGTRLTVV.

The chain links TRBV6-1 to TRBJ2-2, with unresolved D. Germline loops: CDR1 MNHNS, CDR2 SASEGT. The CDR3 sequence is 16 residues long. With 0 bases removed from V and 5 bases from J, the gap between germline ends came to 13 bases. The CDR3 loop is CASSEARSRATGELFF. In DNA form, the CDR3 reads TGTGCCAGCAGTGAAGCGCGGAGTAGGGCGACCGGGGAGCTGTTTTTT.

This clonotype has ten or more counts. The chain carries TRBV12-3 or TRBV12-4 and TRBJ2-1, with 7 positions matching TRBD2. The V and J ends lost 8 bases and 7 bases, in that order; junction bases with no gene match: 2. The CDR3 sequence is 11 residues long. CDR3 in DNA: TGTGCCAGCGGTAGCGGGAATGAGCAGTTCTTC. It is translated as CASGSGNEQFF.

The V call is TRBV24-1, the J call TRBJ2-3; a weak D match, TRBD2 (7 bases). Germline CDR1 KGHDR, CDR2 SFDVKD. The CDR3 is 16 amino acids. V dropped 1 base and J dropped 1 base, with 11 bases sitting between them. Written as DNA, the CDR3 is TGTGCCACCAGTGATTTAGGGGGGGCCGGCACAGATACGCAGTATTTT. Its protein is CATSDLGGAGTDTQYF.

This clonotype came up a few times. This rearrangement joins TRBV12-3 or TRBV12-4 to TRBJ1-2; D is ambiguous. Deletions cut 3 bases from V and 4 bases from J, with 15 bases between. The CDR3 has 15 amino acids. CDR3 nucleotide sequence: TGTGCCAGCAGTTTGAGTGGGGAGGGCCCCTATGGCTACACCTTC. Translating it yields CASSLSGEGPYGYTF.

This clonotype has a handful of counts. The chain couples TRBV21-1 to TRBJ2-2; the DNA was not used to check the table's D call, TRBD2. TRBV21-1 is classified as a pseudogene. The length of the CDR3 is 14 residues. CDR3 protein: CASNPGGRSGELFF. The CDR3 nucleotides are TGTGCCAGCAATCCGGGAGGTCGAAGCGGGGAGCTGTTTTTT.

Here the CDR3 reads CASRSEGEVLETQYF. Written as DNA, the CDR3 is TGTGCCAGCAGGTCGGAGGGAGAGGTTCTAGAGACCCAGTACTTC. The V gene is TRBV6-6, the J gene TRBJ2-5, with D maybe TRBD2 (6 bases). CDR3 length: 15 residues. The germline V gene encodes CDR1 MNHNY and CDR2 SVGAGI (reference sequence). Trimming took 6 bases from V and 4 from J, leaving 18 bases between them.

A few counts support this clonotype. This chain connects TRBV29-1 to TRBJ2-1; TRBD2 matches at 10 bases. Per the germline V gene, CDR1 is SQVTM and CDR2 is ANQGSEA. With 5 bases clipped from V and 9 bases from J, the junction kept 7 bases outside the gene matches. CDR3 length equals 13 residues. This CDR3 reads CSVLAGVGSEQFF. As DNA, the CDR3 is TGCAGCGTTCTAGCGGGAGTCGGGAGTGAGCAGTTCTTC.

This clonotype was counted only a few times. The chain has TRBV4-2 and TRBJ2-5; D is perhaps TRBD1 or TRBD2 (5 bases each). The length of the CDR3 is 15 residues. The V and J ends lost 3 bases and 5 bases respectively, with 16 bases between them. Germline assignment: CDR1 LGHNA and CDR2 YNFKEQ. The CDR3: CASSQGVKNRETQYF. CDR3 DNA sequence: TGTGCCAGCAGCCAGGGGGTAAAAAACCGGGAGACCCAGTACTTC.

The chain links TRBV12-3 or TRBV12-4 to TRBJ2-4; D is possibly TRBD2 (5 bases). There are 15 residues in the CDR3. Trimming cost V 3 bases and J 6 bases, with 15 bases left between them. The CDR3 region is CASSLARDAGNIQYF. The DNA of the CDR3 is TGTGCCAGCAGTTTGGCCCGGGATGCAGGAAACATTCAGTACTTC.

The J gene is TRBJ2-5, the V gene TRBV2, with TRBD2 as a possible D gene (6 bases). V lost 9 bases to trimming and J lost 5 bases, with 16 bases between them. The CDR3 has 13 amino acids. CDR1 is SNHLY and CDR2 is FYNNEI in the germline V gene. CDR3 DNA sequence: TGTGCCAGTCACCGGAGGGCCGGGGAGACCCAGTACTTC. Encoded protein: CASHRRAGETQYF.